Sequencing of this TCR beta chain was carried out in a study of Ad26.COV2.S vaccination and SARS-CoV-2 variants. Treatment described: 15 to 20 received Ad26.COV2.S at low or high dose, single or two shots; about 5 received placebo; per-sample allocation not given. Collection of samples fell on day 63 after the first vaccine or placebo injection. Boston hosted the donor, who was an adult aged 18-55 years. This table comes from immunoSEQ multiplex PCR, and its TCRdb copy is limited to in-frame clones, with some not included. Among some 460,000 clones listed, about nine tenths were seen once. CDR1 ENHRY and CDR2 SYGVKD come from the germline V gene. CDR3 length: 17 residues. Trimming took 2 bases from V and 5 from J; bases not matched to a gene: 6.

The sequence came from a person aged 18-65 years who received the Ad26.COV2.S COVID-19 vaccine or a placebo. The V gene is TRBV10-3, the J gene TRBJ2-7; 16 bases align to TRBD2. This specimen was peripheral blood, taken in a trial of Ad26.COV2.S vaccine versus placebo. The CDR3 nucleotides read TGTGCCATCAGTGAGGCCCCGGGACTAGCGGGAGGGCACGAGCAGTACTTC. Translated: CAISEAPGLAGGHEQYF.